The subject of this entry is one T cell receptor (beta chain). Its target antigen remains unknown. Base qualities were left out, and no much larger clone turns up one base away. These data belong to a study of control samples from healthy donors and cancer patients (dated by TCRdb to the early 2020s). The germline V gene encodes CDR1 KGHSH and CDR2 LQKENI. The CDR3 holds 14 amino acids from the cysteine to the phenylalanine. Only the CDR3 region is kept as DNA, spanning 42 bases read in frame from base 1. V lost 0 bases and J lost 6 bases; the stretch between them is 11 bases long. Library preparation was by the immunoSEQ multiplex PCR assay. The table comes from immuneACCESS by way of TCRdb, which keeps in-frame sequences with V and J called. Part of the clones is missing from these tables; in studies checked, under half for an unresolved V gene and the rest for unknown reasons. Counted in this sample were under 150,000 clones; around 87% of them appeared once. Clones ranked in the top ten supply just under 3% of the sample.

The rearranged segments are TRBV18 and TRBJ1-2; TRBD1 is perhaps the D gene, given 5 matching bases. The specimen sequenced was blood. The sequence was collected from a man between 60 and 75 years old in good health. The CDR3 loop reads CASSPPGTADGYTF. The DNA sequence is TGTGCCAGCTCACCACCCGGGACGGCGGATGGCTACACCTTC.